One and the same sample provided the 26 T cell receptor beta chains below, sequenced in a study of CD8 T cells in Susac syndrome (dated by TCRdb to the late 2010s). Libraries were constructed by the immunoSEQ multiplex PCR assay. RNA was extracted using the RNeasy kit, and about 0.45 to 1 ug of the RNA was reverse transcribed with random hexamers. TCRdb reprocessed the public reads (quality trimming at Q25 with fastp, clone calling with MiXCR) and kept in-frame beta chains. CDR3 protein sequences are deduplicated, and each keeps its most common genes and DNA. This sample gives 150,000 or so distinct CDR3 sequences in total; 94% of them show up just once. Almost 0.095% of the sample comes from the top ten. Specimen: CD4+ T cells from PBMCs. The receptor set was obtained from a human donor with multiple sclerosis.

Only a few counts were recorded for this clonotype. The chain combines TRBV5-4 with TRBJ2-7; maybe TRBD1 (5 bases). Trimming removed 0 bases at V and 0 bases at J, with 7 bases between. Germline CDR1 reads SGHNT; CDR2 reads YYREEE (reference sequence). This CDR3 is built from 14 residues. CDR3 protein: CASSLVQGSYEQYF. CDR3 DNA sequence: TGTGCCAGCAGCTTGGTGCAGGGCTCCTACGAGCAGTACTTC.

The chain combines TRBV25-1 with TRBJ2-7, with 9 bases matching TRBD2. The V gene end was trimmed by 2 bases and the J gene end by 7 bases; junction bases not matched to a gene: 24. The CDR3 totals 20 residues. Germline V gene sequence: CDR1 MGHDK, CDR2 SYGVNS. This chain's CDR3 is CASSEAVWPGPAGGLGEQYF. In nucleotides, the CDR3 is TGTGCCAGCAGTGAAGCGGTCTGGCCTGGGCCAGCGGGAGGCCTCGGAGAGCAGTACTTC.

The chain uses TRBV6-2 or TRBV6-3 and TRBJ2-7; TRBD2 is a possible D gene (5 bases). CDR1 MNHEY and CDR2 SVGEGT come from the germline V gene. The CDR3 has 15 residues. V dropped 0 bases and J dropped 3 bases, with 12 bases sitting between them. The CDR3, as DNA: TGTGCCAGCAGTTACTCGCTACGGGGAAACTACGAGCAGTACTTC. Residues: CASSYSLRGNYEQYF.

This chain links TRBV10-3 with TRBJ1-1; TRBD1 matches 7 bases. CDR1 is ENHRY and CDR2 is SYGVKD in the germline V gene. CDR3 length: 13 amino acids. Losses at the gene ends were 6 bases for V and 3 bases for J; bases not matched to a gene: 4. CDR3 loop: CAIRRGRDTEAFF. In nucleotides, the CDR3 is TGTGCCATCAGGAGGGGGCGGGACACTGAAGCTTTCTTT.

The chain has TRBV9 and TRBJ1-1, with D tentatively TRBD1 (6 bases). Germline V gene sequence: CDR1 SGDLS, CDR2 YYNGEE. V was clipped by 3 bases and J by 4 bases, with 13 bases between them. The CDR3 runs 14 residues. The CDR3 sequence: CASSGGTSLTEAFF. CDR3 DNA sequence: TGTGCCAGCAGCGGGGGGACATCCCTCACTGAAGCTTTCTTT.

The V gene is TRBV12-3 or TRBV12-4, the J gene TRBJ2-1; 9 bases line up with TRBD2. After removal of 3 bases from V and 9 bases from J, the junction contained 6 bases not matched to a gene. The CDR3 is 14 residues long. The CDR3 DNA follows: TGTGCCAGCAGTTTTAAGCGGGAGGCGACTGAGCAGTTCTTC. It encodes CASSFKREATEQFF.

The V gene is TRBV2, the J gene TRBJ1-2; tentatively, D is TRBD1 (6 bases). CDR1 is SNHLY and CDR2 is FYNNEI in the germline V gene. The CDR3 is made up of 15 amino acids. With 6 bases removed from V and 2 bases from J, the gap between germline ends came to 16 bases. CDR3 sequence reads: CASSLNRAPNYGYTF. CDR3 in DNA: TGTGCCAGCAGCCTAAACAGGGCTCCAAACTATGGCTACACCTTC.

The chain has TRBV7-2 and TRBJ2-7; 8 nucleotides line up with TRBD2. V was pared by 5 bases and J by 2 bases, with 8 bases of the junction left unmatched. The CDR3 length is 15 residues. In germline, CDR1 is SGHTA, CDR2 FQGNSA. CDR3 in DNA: TGTGCCAGCAGCCCTACTAGCGGCGATACCTACGAGCAGTACTTC. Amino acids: CASSPTSGDTYEQYF.

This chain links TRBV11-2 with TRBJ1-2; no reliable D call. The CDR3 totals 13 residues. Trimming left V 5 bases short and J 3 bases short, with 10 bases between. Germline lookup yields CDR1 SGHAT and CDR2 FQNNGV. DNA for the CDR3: TGTGCCAGCAGCGTCAGAAGTTACTATGGCTACACCTTC. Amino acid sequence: CASSVRSYYGYTF.

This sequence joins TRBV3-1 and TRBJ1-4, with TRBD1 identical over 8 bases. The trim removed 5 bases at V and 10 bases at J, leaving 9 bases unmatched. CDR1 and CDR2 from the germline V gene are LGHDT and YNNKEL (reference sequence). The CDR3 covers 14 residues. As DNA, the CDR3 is TGTGCCAGCAGCTTCGGACAGGGAGCCCGAAAACTGTTTTTT. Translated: CASSFGQGARKLFF.

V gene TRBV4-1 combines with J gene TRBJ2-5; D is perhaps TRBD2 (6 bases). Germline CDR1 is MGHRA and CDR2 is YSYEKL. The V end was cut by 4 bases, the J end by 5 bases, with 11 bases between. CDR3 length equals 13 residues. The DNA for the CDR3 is TGCGCCAGCAGCCGACTAGTGGGGGAGACCCAGTACTTC. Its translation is CASSRLVGETQYF.

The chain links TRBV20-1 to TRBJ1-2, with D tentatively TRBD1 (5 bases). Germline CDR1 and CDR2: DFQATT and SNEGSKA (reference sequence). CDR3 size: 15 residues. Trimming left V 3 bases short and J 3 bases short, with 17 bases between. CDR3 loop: CSARGMRGEDYGYTF. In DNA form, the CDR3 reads TGCAGTGCTAGGGGGATGCGGGGGGAGGACTATGGCTACACCTTC.

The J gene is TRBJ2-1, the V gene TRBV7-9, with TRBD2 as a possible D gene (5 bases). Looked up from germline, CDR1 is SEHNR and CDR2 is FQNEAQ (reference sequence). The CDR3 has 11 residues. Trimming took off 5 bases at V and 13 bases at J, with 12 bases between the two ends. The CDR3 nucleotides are TGTGCCAGCAGCCACGGGCCTAGCCAGTTCTTC. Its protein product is CASSHGPSQFF.

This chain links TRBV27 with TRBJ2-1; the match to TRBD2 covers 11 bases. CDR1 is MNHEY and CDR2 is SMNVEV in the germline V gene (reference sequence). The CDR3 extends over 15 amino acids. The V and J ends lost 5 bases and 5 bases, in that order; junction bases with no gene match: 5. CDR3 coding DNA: TGTGCCAGCAGTCCTAGCGGGGGGTACAACAATGAGCAGTTCTTC. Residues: CASSPSGGYNNEQFF.

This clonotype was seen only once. This CDR3 reads CASSLTPGANTGELFF. CDR3 coding DNA: TGTGCCAGCAGCTTAACCCCGGGGGCAAACACCGGGGAGCTGTTTTTT. J is TRBJ2-2 and V is TRBV7-2; perhaps D is TRBD1 or TRBD2 (6 bases each). Germline V gene data show CDR1 as SGHTA and CDR2 as FQGNSA. The V and J ends lost 2 bases and 2 bases respectively, with 12 bases between them. CDR3 length equals 16 residues.

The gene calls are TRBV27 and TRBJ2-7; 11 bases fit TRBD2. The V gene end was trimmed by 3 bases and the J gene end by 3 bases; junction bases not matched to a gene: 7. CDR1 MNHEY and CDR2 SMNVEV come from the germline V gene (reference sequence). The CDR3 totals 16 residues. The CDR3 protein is CASSLIGTSGNYEQYF. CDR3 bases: TGTGCCAGCAGTTTGATTGGGACTAGCGGTAACTACGAGCAGTACTTC.

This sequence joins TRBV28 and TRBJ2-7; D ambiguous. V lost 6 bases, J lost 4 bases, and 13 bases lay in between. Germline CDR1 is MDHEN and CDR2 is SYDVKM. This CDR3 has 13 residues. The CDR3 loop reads CASSHRARYEQYF. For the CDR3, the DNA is TGTGCCAGCAGCCACCGGGCCCGGTACGAGCAGTACTTC.

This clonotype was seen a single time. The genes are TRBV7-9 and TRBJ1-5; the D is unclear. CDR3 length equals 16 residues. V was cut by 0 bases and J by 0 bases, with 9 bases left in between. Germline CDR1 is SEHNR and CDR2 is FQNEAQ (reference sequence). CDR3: CASSLAGDFSNQPQHF. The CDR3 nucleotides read TGTGCCAGCAGCTTAGCCGGGGATTTTAGCAATCAGCCCCAGCATTTT.

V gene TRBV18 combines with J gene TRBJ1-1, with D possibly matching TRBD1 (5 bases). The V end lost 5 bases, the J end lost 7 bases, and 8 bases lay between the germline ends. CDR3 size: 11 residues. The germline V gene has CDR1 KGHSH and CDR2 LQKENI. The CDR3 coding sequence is TGTGCCAGCTCAGAAACAGGTGAAGCTTTCTTT. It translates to CASSETGEAFF.

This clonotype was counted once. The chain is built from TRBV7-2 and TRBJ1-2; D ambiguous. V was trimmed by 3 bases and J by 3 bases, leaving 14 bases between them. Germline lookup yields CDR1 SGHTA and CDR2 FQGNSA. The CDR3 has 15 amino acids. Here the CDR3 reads CASSLTTHPDYGYTF. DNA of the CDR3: TGTGCCAGCAGCTTGACAACCCATCCGGACTATGGCTACACCTTC. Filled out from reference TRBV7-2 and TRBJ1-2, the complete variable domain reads GAGVSQSPSNKVTEKGKDVELRCDPISGHTALYWYRQSLGQGLEFLIYFQGNSAPDKSGLPSDRFSAERTGGSVSTLTIQRTQQEDSAVYLCASSLTTHPDYGYTFGSGTRLTVV.

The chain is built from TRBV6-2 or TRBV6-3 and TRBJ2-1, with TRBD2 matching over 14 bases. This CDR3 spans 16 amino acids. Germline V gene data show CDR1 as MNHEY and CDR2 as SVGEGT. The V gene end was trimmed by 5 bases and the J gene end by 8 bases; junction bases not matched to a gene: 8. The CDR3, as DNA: TGTGCCAGCAGTCCAGGGACTAGCGGGAGAAGATATGAGCAGTTCTTC. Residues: CASSPGTSGRRYEQFF.

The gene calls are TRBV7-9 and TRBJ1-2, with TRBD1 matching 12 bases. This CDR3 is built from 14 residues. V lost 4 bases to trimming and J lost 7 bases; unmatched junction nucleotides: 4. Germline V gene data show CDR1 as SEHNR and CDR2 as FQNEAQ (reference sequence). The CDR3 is CASSSGQGARGYTF. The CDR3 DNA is TGTGCCAGCAGCTCGGGACAGGGGGCTCGTGGCTACACCTTC.

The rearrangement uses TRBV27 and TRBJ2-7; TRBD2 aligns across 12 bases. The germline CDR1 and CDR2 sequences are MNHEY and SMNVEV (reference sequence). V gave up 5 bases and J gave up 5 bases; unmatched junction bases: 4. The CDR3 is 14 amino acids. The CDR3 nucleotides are TGTGCCAGCAGTGCGACTAGCGGGAGACACGAGCAGTACTTC. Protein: CASSATSGRHEQYF.

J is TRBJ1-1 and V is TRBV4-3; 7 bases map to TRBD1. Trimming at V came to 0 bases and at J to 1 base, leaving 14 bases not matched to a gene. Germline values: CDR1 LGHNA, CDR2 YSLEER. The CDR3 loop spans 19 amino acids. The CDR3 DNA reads TGCGCCAGCAGCCAAGATCTTAAAGGTTTAGGGGGCGGGAACACTGAAGCTTTCTTT. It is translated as CASSQDLKGLGGGNTEAFF.

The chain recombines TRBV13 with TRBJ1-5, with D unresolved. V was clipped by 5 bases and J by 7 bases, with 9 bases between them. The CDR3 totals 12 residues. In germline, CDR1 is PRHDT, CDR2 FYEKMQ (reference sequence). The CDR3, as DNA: TGTGCCAGCAGCGCCTCTAAACAGCCCCAGCATTTT. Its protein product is CASSASKQPQHF. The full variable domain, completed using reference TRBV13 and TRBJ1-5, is AAGVIQSPRHLIKEKRETATLKCYPIPRHDTVYWYQQGPGQDPQFLISFYEKMQSDKGSIPDRFSAQQFSDYHSELNMSSLELGDSALYFCASSASKQPQHFGDGTRLSIL.

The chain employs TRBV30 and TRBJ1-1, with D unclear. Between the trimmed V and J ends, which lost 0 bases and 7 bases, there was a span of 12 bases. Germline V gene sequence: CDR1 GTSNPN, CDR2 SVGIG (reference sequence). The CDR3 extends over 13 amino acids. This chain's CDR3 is CAWSVAGGFEAFF. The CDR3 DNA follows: TGTGCCTGGAGTGTTGCGGGTGGGTTTGAAGCTTTCTTT.